Listed below are T cell receptor beta chains from one sample, sequenced in a study of T cells after yellow fever vaccination. TCRdb reprocessed the 5' RACE reads with MiXCR, giving one entry per CDR3 protein. The sample lists just under 600,000 distinct CDR3 sequences, about 14% occurring once. Sequencing was performed on PBMCs, taken on the day of the yellow fever booster vaccination. These receptors came from a man aged 25 to 40 who received the YFV17D yellow fever vaccine. The CDR3 runs from the conserved cysteine through the conserved F or W. The D gene is left open where the match is weak. Clone size is given for some rows only: seen once, a few or many times, or a class if the clone is expanded.

d_gene	v_gene	j_gene	abundance	CDR3nt	CDR3aa
.	TRBV5-4	TRBJ2-1	few	TGTGCCAGCAGTTCTATTTTAGCGTTAAACAATGAGCAGTTCTTC	CASSSILALNNEQFF
TRBD2	TRBV9	TRBJ2-1	few	TGTGCCAGCAGCGCCAGACCGGCCGGGACTAGCCCCTTC	CASSARPAGTSPF
.	TRBV20-1	TRBJ2-1	few	TGCAGTGCTATACCCATATTCAGGGACGGGAACTACAATGAGCAGTTCTTC	CSAIPIFRDGNYNEQFF
TRBD1	TRBV4-3	TRBJ2-2	.	TGCGCCAGCAGCCAAGGCGGACAGGGCCACGGGGAGCTGTTTTTT	CASSQGGQGHGELFF
TRBD2	TRBV7-9	TRBJ2-3	.	TGTGCCAGCAGCACACTGACTAGCGGGATCGCGGATACGCAGTATTTT	CASSTLTSGIADTQYF
.	TRBV25-1	TRBJ2-5	few	TGTGCCAGCAGTGCCCGGTTAGGGGTCGCAGAGACCCAGTACTTC	CASSARLGVAETQYF
.	TRBV15	TRBJ2-1	.	TGTGCCACCAGCAGTTCCGTCCATACTAGAATCGCGGATGAGCAGTTCTTC	CATSSSVHTRIADEQFF
.	TRBV10-3	TRBJ1-1	.	TGTGCCACCGATATGAGTGGGTCTCACACTGAAGCTTTCTTT	CATDMSGSHTEAFF
.	TRBV18	TRBJ2-1	few	TGTGCCAGCTCACCTTCTTCTCAGGGCGAAGAGCAGTTCTTC	CASSPSSQGEEQFF
TRBD2	TRBV27	TRBJ2-7	.	TGTGCCAGCAGCTTTGGAAGCGGGGCCCCCTACGAGCAGTACTTC	CASSFGSGAPYEQYF
TRBD2	TRBV18	TRBJ2-1	few	TGTGCCAGCTCACCAAGCGAAAGCGGGAGTCTCAATGAGCAGTTCTTC	CASSPSESGSLNEQFF
.	TRBV10-3	TRBJ2-7	few	TGTGCCATCAGTGAGGGATCACTGGAGAGCTCCTACGAGCAGTACTTC	CAISEGSLESSYEQYF
.	TRBV11-2	TRBJ2-5	.	TGTGCCAGCAGCACCCACAGGGCCCAAGAGACCCAGTACTTC	CASSTHRAQETQYF
TRBD2	TRBV6-2/TRBV6-3	TRBJ2-1	many	TGTGCCAGCAGTTACTCGATGAGCCTAGCGGGTTCGGATGAGCAGTTCTTC	CASSYSMSLAGSDEQFF
.	TRBV5-1	TRBJ1-1	many	TGCGCCAGCAGCAGAGGTACTGAAGCTTTCTTT	CASSRGTEAFF
TRBD1	TRBV27	TRBJ2-3	few	TGTGCCAGCGGCTTACAGGGGGTCAATACGCAGTATTTT	CASGLQGVNTQYF
.	TRBV12-3/TRBV12-4	TRBJ2-5	.	TGTGCCAGCACCCCCAGCAGGGCGTCGGGTGAGACCCAGTACTTC	CASTPSRASGETQYF
.	TRBV5-4	TRBJ2-5	few	TGTGCCAGCAGCTCCTTACTAGGGCGGGAGACCCAGTACTTC	CASSSLLGRETQYF
.	TRBV7-2	TRBJ2-1	.	TGTGCCAGCAAACCCTCACCCCTCTCCTACAATGAGCAGTTCTTC	CASKPSPLSYNEQFF
.	TRBV7-9	TRBJ2-2	.	TGTGCCAGCAGCTCTACCGGGACTTACACCGGGGAGCTGTTTTTT	CASSSTGTYTGELFF
.	TRBV24-1	TRBJ1-2	.	TGTGCCACCAGTGATAGCGCCGTGAATCGGGGCTACACCTTC	CATSDSAVNRGYTF
TRBD1	TRBV29-1	TRBJ2-2	once	TGCAGCGTTATCGGGCCAGGGGGCTACACCGGGGAGCTGTTTTTT	CSVIGPGGYTGELFF
.	TRBV5-1	TRBJ1-2	many	TGCGCCAGCAGCTTCGGTCGGGGCTACACCTTC	CASSFGRGYTF
.	TRBV20-1	TRBJ1-5	few	TGCAGTGCCGTAACCCGAAGTGGCAATCAGCCCCAGCATTTT	CSAVTRSGNQPQHF
.	TRBV12-3/TRBV12-4	TRBJ2-7	many	TGTGCCAGCAGCCACCGCTACGAGCAGTACTTC	CASSHRYEQYF
.	TRBV6-2/TRBV6-3	TRBJ2-1	few	TGTGCCAGCTGGGGACGTCAGTTGTTCTTC	CASWGRQLFF
TRBD2	TRBV12-3/TRBV12-4	TRBJ2-7	.	TGTGCCAGCAGTGATAGCGGGAAGACCTACGAGCAGTACTTC	CASSDSGKTYEQYF
TRBD2	TRBV6-2/TRBV6-3	TRBJ2-1	.	TGTGCCAGCAGTACATCCGGGACTAGATCCTACAATGAGCAGTTCTTC	CASSTSGTRSYNEQFF
TRBD2	TRBV11-2	TRBJ2-1	.	TGTGCCAGCAGCTTAGAGGTGACTAGCGGGAGAAACACTGAGCAGTTCTTC	CASSLEVTSGRNTEQFF
.	TRBV5-1	TRBJ1-4	.	TGCGCCAGCAGCTTGGCAACGAGTGAAAAACTGTTTTTT	CASSLATSEKLFF
TRBD1	TRBV18	TRBJ2-6	few	TGTGCCAGCTCACCGCGAGGGACAGGCCCTGGGGCCAACGTCCTGACTTTC	CASSPRGTGPGANVLTF
.	TRBV28	TRBJ2-3	few	TGTGCCAGCAGAAATACAGGGGGGGAAAGCACAGATACGCAGTATTTT	CASRNTGGESTDTQYF
TRBD1	TRBV5-1	TRBJ2-5	few	TGCGCCAGCAGCTTGGGGAGGACAGGGGTGGAGACCCAGTACTTC	CASSLGRTGVETQYF
.	TRBV7-8	TRBJ2-7	few	TGTGCCAGCAGCTTAGGCAGCCACGAGCAGTACTTC	CASSLGSHEQYF
.	TRBV6-2/TRBV6-3	TRBJ1-1	.	TGTGCCAGCAGTTACTCGGGAGGGCGGGGAGCTGAAGCTTTCTTT	CASSYSGGRGAEAFF
.	TRBV12-3/TRBV12-4	TRBJ2-7	.	TGTGCCAGCAGTTTAGCGCGAAACAGCCCTTTGAAGCAGTACTTC	CASSLARNSPLKQYF
.	TRBV14	TRBJ2-5	many	TGTGCCAGCAGCCAACCGTTGGGCCAAGAGACCCAGTACTTC	CASSQPLGQETQYF
TRBD1	TRBV12-3/TRBV12-4	TRBJ1-5	.	TGTGCCAGCAGTAAATTACAGGGGTTTCAGCCCCAGCATTTT	CASSKLQGFQPQHF
.	TRBV5-1	TRBJ2-7	few	TGCGCCAGCAGCCAAGGACAGACCAGCTCCTACGAGCAGTACTTC	CASSQGQTSSYEQYF
.	TRBV27	TRBJ2-6	.	TGTGCTAGCAGTTTGGAGCCAGCTACCTCTGGGGCCAACGTCCTGACTTTC	CASSLEPATSGANVLTF
.	TRBV6-5	TRBJ1-1	.	TGTGCCAGCAGGTCCAGGTTGGCTGAAGCTTTCTTT	CASRSRLAEAFF